The 13 T cell receptor beta chains below were found in one sample sequenced in a study of T cell responses to AZD1222 COVID-19 vaccine (dated by TCRdb to about 2021). Read against the paper, the sample's time point label means: baseline before first vaccination. Libraries came from the immunoSEQ multiplex PCR assay. The clones in this table, taken by TCRdb from immuneACCESS, are in-frame only. Not every clone is retained; where verified, under half of the shortfall comes from an unresolved V gene, and the cause of the rest is unknown. This sample is represented by tens of thousands of clones; about 83% of them were singletons. Of the sample, about 51% falls within the top ten clones. The sequencing here drew on peripheral blood, taken on day 0 of AZD1222 vaccination. The receptors were gathered from an adult in good health.

For the CDR3, the DNA is TGTGCCAGCAGCGTAGGGAGTCTGAACACTGAAGCTTTCTTT. Encoded protein: CASSVGSLNTEAFF. The chain links TRBV9 to TRBJ1-1; no clear D gene. The CDR3 has 14 residues. Trimming removed 0 bases at V and 0 bases at J, with 6 bases between. Per the germline V gene, CDR1 is SGDLS and CDR2 is YYNGEE.

The chain joins TRBV28 to TRBJ2-2; 9 bases are shared with TRBD1. CDR1 and CDR2 from the germline V gene are MDHEN and SYDVKM. V lost 5 bases and J lost 4; bases outside the gene matches: 8. This CDR3 has 16 amino acids. This chain's CDR3 is CASSGSGTGTTGELFF. The CDR3 region has the DNA TGTGCCAGCAGTGGATCCGGGACAGGGACCACCGGGGAGCTGTTTTTT. Full variable domain (missing parts from reference TRBV28 and TRBJ2-2): DVKVTQSSRYLVKRTGEKVFLECVQDMDHENMFWYRQDPGLGLRLIYFSYDVKMKEKGDIPEGYSVSREKKERFSLILESASTNQTSMYLCASSGSGTGTTGELFFGEGSRLTVL.

The V and J genes are TRBV5-6 and TRBJ1-2; possibly TRBD1 for D (5 bases). The CDR3 sequence is 11 residues long. Per germline, CDR1 SGHDT and CDR2 YYEEEE. The V end lost 4 bases, the J end lost 9 bases, and 10 bases lay between the germline ends. CDR3 amino acids: CASSRDGRYTF. For the CDR3, the DNA is TGTGCCAGCAGCAGGGACGGGCGCTACACCTTC. Filled out from reference TRBV5-6 and TRBJ1-2, the complete variable domain reads DAGVTQSPTHLIKTRGQQVTLRCSPKSGHDTVSWYQQALGQGPQFIFQYYEEEERQRGNFPDRFSGHQFPNYSSELNVNALLLGDSALYLCASSRDGRYTFGSGTRLTVV.

The chain links TRBV6-6 to TRBJ1-5, with D unclear. Germline V gene sequence: CDR1 MNHNY, CDR2 SVGAGI (reference sequence). Between the trimmed V and J ends, which lost 4 bases and 5 bases, there was a span of 18 bases. This CDR3 spans 16 amino acids. The CDR3 loop is CASSLYLGLSDQPQHF. The CDR3 nucleotides are TGTGCCAGCAGTTTATACCTAGGGCTGTCGGATCAGCCCCAGCATTTT.

This chain uses TRBV7-2 with TRBJ2-7; D may match TRBD1 or TRBD2 (5 bases each). V was shortened by 5 bases and J by 4 bases, with 21 bases between the two germline ends. Germline loops: CDR1 SGHTA, CDR2 FQGNSA. CDR3 length equals 16 residues. The CDR3 DNA follows: TGTGCCAGCAGCAGCCACCGGGACGGCGGATCTTACGAGCAGTACTTC. Its translation is CASSSHRDGGSYEQYF. The full variable domain, its missing parts supplied by reference TRBV7-2 and TRBJ2-7, is GAGVSQSPSNKVTEKGKDVELRCDPISGHTALYWYRQSLGQGLEFLIYFQGNSAPDKSGLPSDRFSAERTGGSVSTLTIQRTQQEDSAVYLCASSSHRDGGSYEQYFGPGTRLTVT.

The CDR3 here is CASSERRQGESLPGANVLTF. CDR3 sequence (DNA): TGTGCCAGCAGTGAACGCCGACAGGGGGAGTCTTTACCCGGGGCCAACGTCCTGACTTTC. V and J are TRBV6-4 and TRBJ2-6, with 9 bases lining up with TRBD1. This CDR3 region has 20 residues. V lost 3 bases, J lost 4 bases, and 16 bases stayed unmatched. In germline, CDR1 is MRHNA, CDR2 SNTAGT.

The rearrangement joins TRBV5-1 to TRBJ1-3; D unresolved. The CDR3 length is 14 residues. V was shortened by 4 bases and J by 4 bases, with 12 bases between the two germline ends. Germline CDR1 and CDR2: SGHRS and YFSETQ. The CDR3: CASSLEAPGNTIYF. CDR3 DNA: TGCGCCAGCAGCCTAGAAGCGCCCGGAAACACCATATATTTT.

The genes are TRBV7-9 and TRBJ1-1; no definite D call. V lost 6 bases, J lost 1 base, and 15 bases lay in between. Germline V gene lookup returns CDR1 SEHNR and CDR2 FQNEAQ (reference sequence). The CDR3 has 15 amino acids. In DNA form, the CDR3 reads TGTGCCAGCAGTTCGATTTGGACCGGGAACACTGAAGCTTTCTTT. Its protein is CASSSIWTGNTEAFF.

The chain recombines TRBV6-5 with TRBJ2-1; D is perhaps TRBD1 (6 bases). Per germline, CDR1 MNHEY and CDR2 SVGAGI. CDR3 length: 12 residues. The germline V and J ends were trimmed by 11 bases and 1 base, with 9 bases remaining between them. The DNA for the CDR3 is TGTGCCGCGAGGGGGTCCTACAATGAGCAGTTCTTC. It is translated as CAARGSYNEQFF.

This chain joins TRBV28 and TRBJ1-2; D is uncertain. Germline assignment: CDR1 MDHEN and CDR2 SYDVKM. The CDR3 contains 11 residues. The V end lost 4 bases, the J end lost 5 bases, and 5 bases lay between the germline ends. CDR3 DNA sequence: TGTGCCAGCAGTTCATTGTATGGCTACACCTTC. Encoded protein: CASSSLYGYTF.

This clone was recorded only once. The J gene is TRBJ2-7, the V gene TRBV28; TRBD1 is a possible D gene (6 bases). With 5 bases removed from V and 2 bases from J, the gap between germline ends came to 10 bases. Germline values: CDR1 MDHEN, CDR2 SYDVKM. The CDR3 covers 13 residues. CDR3 bases: TGTGCCAGCAGTACGGACAGTCCCTACGAGCAGTACTTC. This translates into CASSTDSPYEQYF. Variable domain in full (rest from reference TRBV28 and TRBJ2-7): DVKVTQSSRYLVKRTGEKVFLECVQDMDHENMFWYRQDPGLGLRLIYFSYDVKMKEKGDIPEGYSVSREKKERFSLILESASTNQTSMYLCASSTDSPYEQYFGPGTRLTVT.

This sequence joins TRBV6-5 and TRBJ1-5; maybe TRBD1 (6 bases). The CDR3 is 14 amino acids. Germline values: CDR1 MNHEY, CDR2 SVGAGI. The ends were cut back, 10 bases at V and 7 bases at J, with 20 bases in the middle. Here the CDR3 DNA reads TGTGCCACCAGGTTAACAGGGACCAACCAGCCCCAGCATTTT. This codes for CATRLTGTNQPQHF.

This sequence joins TRBV7-9 and TRBJ2-6, with D uncertain. Trimming stripped 0 bases from V and 8 bases from J, with 5 bases between. Germline CDR1 reads SEHNR; CDR2 reads FQNEAQ (reference sequence). CDR3 length: 13 residues. CDR3 nucleotide sequence: TGTGCCAGCAGCTTAGCCGGGTCCAACGTCCTGACTTTC. Translating gives CASSLAGSNVLTF.